One and the same sample provided the 15 T cell receptor beta chains below, sequenced in a study of Ad26.COV2.S vaccination and SARS-CoV-2 variants. Generated by immunoSEQ multiplex PCR, the TCRdb table keeps only in-frame clones and is missing some. The top ten clones hold roughly half of a sample with more than 40,000 clones, approximately 80% of them seen once. The input for sequencing was peripheral blood, taken after recovery from COVID-19. The receptors were sampled from a human donor who had recovered from COVID-19.

This clone was counted only a few times. The V gene is TRBV6-5, the J gene TRBJ2-2, with D perhaps matching TRBD1 or TRBD2 (5 bases each). Trimming pared 5 bases from V and 6 bases from J, leaving 7 bases between. The germline gives CDR1 MNHEY, CDR2 SVGAGI. CDR3 size: 12 residues. CDR3 sequence: CASSRGAGELFF. CDR3 bases: TGTGCCAGCAGTCGGGGCGCCGGGGAGCTGTTTTTT.

The chain combines TRBV2 with TRBJ1-2; D is uncertain. CDR3 length equals 14 residues. The ends were cut back, 2 bases at V and 4 bases at J, with 11 bases in the middle. The germline V gene has CDR1 SNHLY and CDR2 FYNNEI. CDR3 loop: CASSEPPDLYGYTF. The CDR3 nucleotides are TGTGCCAGCAGTGAACCCCCGGACCTCTATGGCTACACCTTC.

The rearrangement uses TRBV28 and TRBJ2-1; perhaps TRBD1 as D (6 bases). Looked up from germline, CDR1 is MDHEN and CDR2 is SYDVKM. V dropped 3 bases and J dropped 0 bases, with 15 bases sitting between them. The CDR3 has 17 residues. The CDR3 bases are TGTGCCAGCAGTTTGGCTCAGGGGCTTAGCTCCTACAATGAGCAGTTCTTC. Protein: CASSLAQGLSSYNEQFF.

The chain links TRBV5-1 to TRBJ2-5, with 7 bases that match TRBD1. CDR1 and CDR2 (germline): SGHRS, YFSETQ. There are 14 residues in the CDR3. V trimming: 2 bases; J trimming: 5 bases; junction bases outside the gene matches: 6. Written as DNA, the CDR3 is TGCGCCAGCAGCTTAAGGGGGCTCGCCGAGACCCAGTACTTC. Translated, it gives CASSLRGLAETQYF. Looking up the rest from reference TRBV5-1 and TRBJ2-5 gives the full variable domain: KAGVTQTPRYLIKTRGQQVTLSCSPISGHRSVSWYQQTPGQGLQFLFEYFSETQRNKGNFPGRFSGRQFSNSRSEMNVSTLELGDSALYLCASSLRGLAETQYFGPGTRLLVL.

Only a few counts were recorded for this clone. The gene calls are TRBV7-9 and TRBJ2-5, with 10 nucleotides matching TRBD2. Germline V gives CDR1 SEHNR, CDR2 FQNEAQ (reference sequence). V was clipped by 1 base and J by 4 bases; unmatched bases: 0. This CDR3 comprises 14 residues. The CDR3 reads CASSLVAGGETQYF. CDR3 sequence (DNA): TGTGCCAGCAGCTTAGTAGCGGGGGGAGAGACCCAGTACTTC.

V and J are TRBV6-1 and TRBJ1-2, with unresolved D. The CDR3 is 13 residues long. Trimming left V 2 bases short and J 6 bases short, with 10 bases between. The germline V gene has CDR1 MNHNS and CDR2 SASEGT. CDR3 loop: CASSESNFHGYTF. The CDR3 DNA sequence: TGTGCCAGCAGTGAATCCAACTTCCATGGCTACACCTTC.

The rearrangement links TRBV7-9 to TRBJ1-3, with D perhaps TRBD1 (6 bases). Germline CDR1 reads SEHNR; CDR2 reads FQNEAQ (reference sequence). CDR3 size: 17 residues. Trimming shortened V by 2 bases and J by 0 bases, and 14 bases separated the two germline ends. The CDR3: CASSLTGGPRSGNTIYF. DNA of the CDR3: TGTGCCAGCAGCTTAACGGGGGGCCCTCGCTCTGGAAACACCATATATTTT. Supplemented by reference TRBV7-9 and TRBJ1-3, the full variable domain reads DTGVSQNPRHKITKRGQNVTFRCDPISEHNRLYWYRQTLGQGPEFLTYFQNEAQLEKSRLLSDRFSAERPKGSFSTLEIQRTEQGDSAMYLCASSLTGGPRSGNTIYFGEGSWLTVV.

V is TRBV5-1 and J is TRBJ2-2; no firm D call. The CDR3 is 15 amino acids. Trimming pared 5 bases from V and 0 bases from J, leaving 11 bases between. Germline values: CDR1 SGHRS, CDR2 YFSETQ. The CDR3 sequence is CASREGTANTGELFF. The CDR3 DNA follows: TGCGCCAGCAGAGAAGGTACGGCGAACACCGGGGAGCTGTTTTTT.

The chain is built from TRBV21-1 and TRBJ1-2; the DNA was not used to check the table's D call, TRBD1. TRBV21-1 corresponds to a pseudogene. This CDR3 contains 14 residues. The CDR3 spells CASSKAGWYYGYTF. CDR3 nucleotides: TGTGCCAGCAGCAAGGCAGGGTGGTACTATGGCTACACCTTC.

The chain joins TRBV11-2 to TRBJ1-2; D gene unclear. This CDR3 is built from 14 residues. Germline V CDR1 and CDR2: SGHAT, FQNNGV. V lost 1 base to trimming and J lost 6 bases, with 12 bases between them. CDR3 sequence reads: CASSLGWAADGYTF. DNA for the CDR3: TGTGCCAGCAGCTTAGGGTGGGCCGCTGATGGCTACACCTTC.

The V gene is TRBV14, the J gene TRBJ2-3; D gene uncertain. Trimming cost V 0 bases and J 4 bases, with 11 bases left between them. Germline V gives CDR1 SGHDN, CDR2 FVKESK. The CDR3 extends over 15 amino acids. Written as DNA, the CDR3 is TGTGCCAGCAGCCAAGATCACGTTGTAGCAGATACGCAGTATTTT. This sequence encodes CASSQDHVVADTQYF.

V is TRBV10-3 and J is TRBJ2-7; no firm D call. The CDR3 contains 12 residues. Germline V CDR1 and CDR2: ENHRY, SYGVKD. With 6 bases removed from V and 3 bases from J, the gap between germline ends came to 9 bases. The CDR3 sequence is CAIRASSYEQYF. CDR3 in DNA: TGTGCCATCAGGGCTTCTAGCTACGAGCAGTACTTC.

The chain carries TRBV5-5 and TRBJ1-3; weak D call: TRBD1 (5 bases). With 4 bases removed from V and 4 bases from J, the gap between germline ends came to 9 bases. Germline V CDR1 and CDR2: SGHKS, YYEKEE (reference sequence). The CDR3 is 13 amino acids. CDR3 in DNA: TGTGCCAGCAGCGCAGGGACCGGAAACACCATATATTTT. This codes for CASSAGTGNTIYF.

The CDR3, as DNA: TGTGCCAGCAGGGACATGAACACTGAAGCTTTCTTT. Translating gives CASRDMNTEAFF. The rearrangement joins TRBV27 to TRBJ1-1; D might be TRBD1 (5 bases). The V gene lost 6 bases and the J gene lost 0 bases, with 5 bases spanning the gap. The CDR3 extends over 12 amino acids. CDR1 MNHEY and CDR2 SMNVEV come from the germline V gene (reference sequence).

The chain has TRBV6-5 and TRBJ1-1, with TRBD1 matching over 7 bases. With 4 bases clipped from V and 4 bases from J, the junction kept 3 bases outside the gene matches. In germline, CDR1 is MNHEY, CDR2 SVGAGI. The CDR3 is made up of 13 amino acids. CDR3 sequence: CASSFTGVTEAFF. In DNA form, the CDR3 reads TGTGCCAGCAGTTTTACAGGGGTCACTGAAGCTTTCTTT.